The source of this T cell receptor beta chain is a study of blood T cell repertoires in COVID-19. About the research overall: Spain, Italy and the United States supplied samples that represented acute and convalescent COVID-19.

Repertoires were generated with immunoSEQ multiplex PCR, while TCRdb's copy carries only in-frame clones and drops some. The sample consists of about 160,000 clones, over 70% of them appearing once. This CDR3 comprises 14 residues. Germline CDR1 reads SNHLY; CDR2 reads FYNNEI. The ends lost 6 bases at V and 3 bases at J; junction bases unmatched: 7. Material: PBMCs or T cells enriched from blood (not recorded which). The receptor was isolated from a woman aged 60 to 75 who had recovered from COVID-19. This chain uses TRBV2 with TRBJ1-1; 7 nucleotides align to TRBD1. This CDR3 is CASRQGFRDTEAFF. The CDR3 DNA sequence: TGTGCCAGCAGACAGGGGTTTAGGGACACTGAAGCTTTCTTT.